This T cell receptor beta chain was found in a study of blood T cells in healthy people across ages. Trimming pared 0 bases from V and 1 base from J, leaving 13 bases between. The CDR3 covers 16 residues. Germline-derived CDR1 and CDR2 are SGDLS and YYNGEE. The use of a sample-barcoded 5' primer and a J-beta primer mix characterized a second PCR of about 7 to 12 cycles. Every sample produced at least 2.5 million CDR3-containing paired-end reads. Each CDR3 protein is one row after TCRdb ran MiXCR on the 5' RACE reads. This sample yields about 1.8 million distinct CDR3 sequences, of which less than 50% are seen a single time; around 2.1% belongs to the top ten. To note about this clonotype: Its target is not known.

Study conclusions and caveats: Diversity was estimated from one million T cells, and these estimates were considered underestimates. Strong correlation linked observed beta diversity and percent naive T cells.

This chain connects TRBV9 to TRBJ1-1; D unresolved. This clonotype originated in a woman aged 40 to 55 in good health. The sample consisted of blood. Here the CDR3 DNA reads TGTGCCAGCAGCGTAGCGGAAGGCCGGGGGAACACTGAAGCTTTCTTT. It specifies CASSVAEGRGNTEAFF. The variable domain in full, with the rest retrieved from reference TRBV9 and TRBJ1-1, is DSGVTQTPKHLITATGQRVTLRCSPRSGDLSVYWYQQSLDQGLQFLIQYYNGEERAKGNILERFSAQQFPDLHSELNLSSLELGDSALYFCASSVAEGRGNTEAFFGQGTRLTVV.